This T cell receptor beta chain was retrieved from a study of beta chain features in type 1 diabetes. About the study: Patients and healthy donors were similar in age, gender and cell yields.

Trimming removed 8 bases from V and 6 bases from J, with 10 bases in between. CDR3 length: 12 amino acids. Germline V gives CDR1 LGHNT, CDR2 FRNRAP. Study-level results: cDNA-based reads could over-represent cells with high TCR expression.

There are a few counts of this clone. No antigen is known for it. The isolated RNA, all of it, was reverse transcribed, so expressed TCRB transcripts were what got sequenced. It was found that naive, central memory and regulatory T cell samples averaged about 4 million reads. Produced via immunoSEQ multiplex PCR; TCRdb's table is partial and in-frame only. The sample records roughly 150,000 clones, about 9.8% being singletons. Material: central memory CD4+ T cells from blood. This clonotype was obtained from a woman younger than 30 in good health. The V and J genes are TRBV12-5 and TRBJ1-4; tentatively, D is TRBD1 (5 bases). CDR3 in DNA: TGTGCTAGTTGCAGGGATGATGAAAAACTGTTTTTT. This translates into CASCRDDEKLFF.